Many counts were recorded for the clone carrying this TCR beta chain. Its antigen is not identified. A 5'RACE template-switching step, the method used to make TCR cDNA, added a universal primer site and UMIs. TCRdb re-analysed the 5' RACE reads in MiXCR, keeping a single row per CDR3 protein. The table has roughly 520,000 distinct CDR3 sequences, 21% seen once. This specimen comes from a study of T cells after yellow fever vaccination. Findings and limits, study-wide: The booster saw the reappearance of most primary-vaccination clones (about 95% CD4, almost 90% CD8). Clonotypes appearing in both CD4 and CD8 compartments existed, and their share was small.

The CDR3 runs to 16 residues. Trimming stripped 4 bases from V and 0 bases from J, with 14 bases between. Germline V gene sequence: CDR1 SGHRS, CDR2 YFSETQ. The receptor was isolated from a man younger than 35 who received the YFV17D yellow fever vaccine. The sequenced sample was PBMCs, obtained about 20 days after the first yellow fever vaccination. The V and J genes are TRBV5-1 and TRBJ2-1; D may match TRBD1 or TRBD2 (5 bases each). The CDR3 DNA sequence: TGCGCCAGCAGCGAGAGGACTGACAGCTCCTACAATGAGCAGTTCTTC. It specifies CASSERTDSSYNEQFF.